This entry lists 10 T cell receptor beta chains sequenced from one sample in a study of T-cell reconstitution after alpha-beta-depleted transplantation in children. Unique molecular identifiers were incorporated into the prepared TCRbeta library. TCRdb re-analysed the PCR reads in MiXCR, keeping a single row per CDR3 protein. The table lists approximately 800,000 distinct CDR3 sequences, roughly 15% of them singletons, with under 6% in the top ten. Material: PBMCs, mostly from graft donor cells, obtained 360 days after TCRalphabeta/CD19-depleted stem cell transplant. These receptors all stem from a male patient between 10 and 17 years old who had a stem cell transplant for acute lymphoblastic leukemia, so the T cells may come from the graft donor.

The chain has TRBV20-1 and TRBJ2-5; 8 nucleotides match TRBD1. Germline lookup yields CDR1 DFQATT and CDR2 SNEGSKA (reference sequence). The CDR3 spans 15 residues. Unmatched junction bases numbered 10, after V lost 5 bases and J lost 2 bases. CDR3 DNA: TGCAGTGCTGGGCCAGGGGGCTTCCTACAAGAGACCCAGTACTTC. It encodes CSAGPGGFLQETQYF.

This clonotype was observed a few times. The chain carries TRBV5-1 and TRBJ1-5, with 8 bases aligning to TRBD1. Germline V gene lookup returns CDR1 SGHRS and CDR2 YFSETQ. The V segment lost 4 bases and the J segment 5 bases; nucleotides outside the gene matches: 26. CDR3 length: 21 residues. This CDR3 is CASSLTSTGQGAPVGHQPQHF. The CDR3, as DNA: TGCGCCAGCAGCCTCACCTCTACCGGACAGGGTGCCCCCGTTGGACATCAGCCCCAGCATTTT.

This clonotype was detected many times. This chain connects TRBV10-3 to TRBJ2-1; no clear D. This CDR3 region has 14 residues. Per germline, CDR1 ENHRY and CDR2 SYGVKD. The V gene lost 1 base and the J gene lost 2 bases, with 6 bases spanning the gap. The CDR3 is CAISELGTYNEQFF. In nucleotides, the CDR3 is TGTGCCATCAGTGAGTTGGGGACCTACAATGAGCAGTTCTTC.

This clonotype was seen at least ten times. The chain recombines TRBV5-1 with TRBJ1-1; D is unresolved. The length of the CDR3 is 17 residues. The V gene lost 2 bases and the J gene lost 1 base, with 18 bases spanning the gap. Germline V lookup: CDR1 SGHRS, CDR2 YFSETQ. The CDR3 DNA follows: TGCGCCAGCAGCTTTGGTTCGGCCCCACTTTCGAACACTGAAGCTTTCTTT. Translation: CASSFGSAPLSNTEAFF. Complete variable domain (other parts from reference TRBV5-1 and TRBJ1-1): KAGVTQTPRYLIKTRGQQVTLSCSPISGHRSVSWYQQTPGQGLQFLFEYFSETQRNKGNFPGRFSGRQFSNSRSEMNVSTLELGDSALYLCASSFGSAPLSNTEAFFGQGTRLTVV.

CDR3 nucleotides: TGTGCCAGCAGGCTTTTGGACAGAATAGCAACTAATGAAAAACTGTTTTTT. This sequence encodes CASRLLDRIATNEKLFF. The chain is built from TRBV4-2 and TRBJ1-4; TRBD1 might be the D (6 bases). In germline, CDR1 is LGHNA, CDR2 YNFKEQ. The CDR3 loop spans 17 amino acids. V lost 6 bases, J lost 0 bases, and 17 bases lay in between.

This clonotype was recorded only once. The V and J genes are TRBV11-2 and TRBJ1-4; 8 bases match TRBD1. Trimming removed 3 bases from V and 0 bases from J; junction bases left unmatched: 15. This CDR3 is 20 amino acids long. Germline V lookup: CDR1 SGHAT, CDR2 FQNNGV. The CDR3 coding sequence is TGTGCCAGCAGCTTCCCCGGTGAGGACAGGGCCGATTCAACTAATGAAAAACTGTTTTTT. The encoded protein is CASSFPGEDRADSTNEKLFF.

This clonotype was recorded many times. The rearrangement links TRBV5-1 to TRBJ1-2; D is ambiguous. CDR1 is SGHRS, CDR2 YFSETQ, per germline. Trimming cost V 3 bases and J 0 bases, with 12 bases left between them. This CDR3 region has 15 residues. The CDR3 nucleotides read TGCGCCAGCAGCTCTGAGACATTAGCTAACTATGGCTACACCTTC. Its translation is CASSSETLANYGYTF.

This clonotype was counted only a few times. The V gene is TRBV27, the J gene TRBJ2-7; no firm D call. Per the germline V gene, CDR1 is MNHEY and CDR2 is SMNVEV (reference sequence). The CDR3 spans 15 residues. Trimming cost V 3 bases and J 2 bases, with 14 bases left between them. The CDR3 nucleotides read TGTGCCAGCAGTTTGACTCCAGAACCTCCCTACGAGCAGTACTTC. Translation gives CASSLTPEPPYEQYF.

The chain joins TRBV15 to TRBJ2-2; no reliable D call. Germline values: CDR1 LNHNV, CDR2 YYDKDF (reference sequence). The V end lost 0 bases, the J end lost 4 bases, and 9 bases lay between the germline ends. The CDR3 length is 15 residues. CDR3 in amino acids: CATSRDGSVTGELFF. CDR3 in DNA: TGTGCCACCAGCAGAGATGGGTCAGTCACCGGGGAGCTGTTTTTT.

The rearrangement joins TRBV11-2 to TRBJ2-7; tentative D call: TRBD1 (6 bases). CDR3 length: 15 amino acids. V lost 0 bases to trimming and J lost 3 bases, with 12 bases between them. CDR1 is SGHAT and CDR2 is FQNNGV in the germline V gene. CDR3 region: CASSLEGGFSYEQYF. CDR3 nucleotide sequence: TGTGCCAGCAGCTTAGAAGGGGGTTTTAGCTACGAGCAGTACTTC.